A selection of T cell receptor beta chains follows, all from one sample in a study of cytomegalovirus exposure and HLA in healthy donors. The protocol was immunoSEQ multiplex PCR, while the TCRdb copy is restricted to in-frame clones and leaves out a portion. The data hold 71,000 or so clones, with about 94% observed a single time. The sample comprised PBMCs. These receptors all stem from a woman aged 18-29 years in good health and CMV-seronegative. CDR3s include the opening cysteine and the closing phenylalanine or tryptophan. The order of the fields is V gene, D gene, J gene, CDR3 protein. A D gene is named only where the DNA matches it firmly.

TRBV14	NA	TRBJ1-1	CASSQETGNTEAFF
TRBV9	NA	TRBJ1-2	CASSPEGDGYTF
TRBV7-2	TRBD2	TRBJ2-7	CASSLLAGDYEQYF
TRBV6-5	NA	TRBJ2-5	CASSYSGGDQETQYF
TRBV2	NA	TRBJ1-1	CASGAMNTEAFF
TRBV11-2	NA	TRBJ2-7	CASSPDRLAYEQYF
TRBV2	NA	TRBJ1-2	CASTVNYGYTF
TRBV13	NA	TRBJ1-5	CASSFLRFSNQPQHF
TRBV6-6	TRBD2	TRBJ2-1	CASSSPGRGNEQFF
TRBV6-5	NA	TRBJ1-1	CASSYEVNTEAFF
TRBV29-1	NA	TRBJ1-3	CSVDQGTGNTIYF
TRBV2	TRBD2	TRBJ2-3	CASRALAGGSTDTQYF
TRBV27	NA	TRBJ2-3	CASSLRSLDTQYF
TRBV27	NA	TRBJ2-7	CASSWGESFPYEQYF
TRBV2	NA	TRBJ1-3	CASSVVRGPDTIYF
TRBV12-1	NA	TRBJ2-3	CASSRQGTTDTQYF
TRBV29-1	TRBD1	TRBJ2-7	CSGRTGYEQYF
TRBV4-2	NA	TRBJ2-1	CASSGRPGLRQKSSYNEQFF
TRBV27	TRBD2	TRBJ2-5	CARGGGQGTQYF
TRBV6-4	TRBD2	TRBJ2-7	CASSEREGPYEQYF
TRBV29-1	NA	TRBJ2-1	CSVIDYTQDNEQFF
TRBV9	NA	TRBJ1-5	CASSVGGGLNQPQHF
TRBV6-4	TRBD2	TRBJ2-1	CASSDSLAGNNEQFF
TRBV9	NA	TRBJ1-4	CASSPIGAFQEKLFF
TRBV19	NA	TRBJ1-4	CASSRIDNSNEKLFF
TRBV10-2	TRBD2	TRBJ2-1	CASGRLAGGEQFF
TRBV7-8	TRBD2	TRBJ2-7	CASSRTSGSLEQYF
TRBV9	TRBD1	TRBJ2-5	CASSVGDRGVIGETQYF
TRBV28	NA	TRBJ1-1	CASSLRGHGDTEAFF
TRBV27	TRBD1	TRBJ1-4	CASSETGGREKLFF
TRBV7-9	TRBD1	TRBJ1-2	CASRSGTGPYGYTF
TRBV2	NA	TRBJ2-7	CATREGVAVSYEQYF
TRBV7-2	NA	TRBJ2-7	CASTPSGGYEQYF
TRBV18	TRBD1	TRBJ1-3	CASSRTGGDSGNTIYF
TRBV5-5	NA	TRBJ2-7	CASSPPQGWTYEQYF
TRBV6-1	NA	TRBJ1-2	CASTAGPTNYGYTF
TRBV2	TRBD1	TRBJ2-7	CAGGQASFYEQYF
TRBV7-8	TRBD2	TRBJ2-3	CASSSSGGGDTQYF
TRBV10-2	TRBD1	TRBJ1-1	CASTGDRGLEGGTEAFF
TRBV6-1	NA	TRBJ1-5	CASSEAPGDSNQPQHF